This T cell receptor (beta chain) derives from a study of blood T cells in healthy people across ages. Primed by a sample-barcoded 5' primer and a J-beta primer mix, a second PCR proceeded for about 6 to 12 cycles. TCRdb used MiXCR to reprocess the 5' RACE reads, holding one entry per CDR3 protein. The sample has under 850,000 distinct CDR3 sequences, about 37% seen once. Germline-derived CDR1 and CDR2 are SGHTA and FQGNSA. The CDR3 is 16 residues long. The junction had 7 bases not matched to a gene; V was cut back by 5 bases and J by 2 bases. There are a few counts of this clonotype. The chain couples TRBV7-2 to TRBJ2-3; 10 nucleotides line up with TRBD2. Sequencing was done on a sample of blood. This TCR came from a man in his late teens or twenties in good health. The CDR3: CASSLIAGGVTDTQYF. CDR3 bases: TGTGCCAGCAGCCTCATAGCGGGGGGCGTCACAGATACGCAGTATTTT.